The next 10 T cell receptor beta chains were all read from a single sample in a study of early T cells in non-severe SARS-CoV-2 infection. TCRdb re-analysed the 5' RACE reads in MiXCR, keeping a single row per CDR3 protein. The data hold roughly 28,000 distinct CDR3 sequences, with about 5% observed a single time. Sequencing was done on a sample of whole blood. All receptors come from an adult who was a healthcare worker with PCR-confirmed SARS-CoV-2 infection or an uninfected control (not recorded which).

This clonotype was found many times. This chain links TRBV12-3 or TRBV12-4 with TRBJ2-7; 9 bases line up with TRBD1. Trimming removed 7 bases from V and 7 bases from J; junction bases left unmatched: 8. This CDR3 contains 13 residues. The DNA for the CDR3 is TGTGCCAGCATGCGGACAGGGGTTGGGGAGCAGTACTTC. Translating it yields CASMRTGVGEQYF.

The rearrangement joins TRBV7-9 to TRBJ2-1; D assignment may be TRBD1 or TRBD2 (5 bases each). V lost 2 bases and J lost 6, with 14 bases in between. Germline V gives CDR1 SEHNR, CDR2 FQNEAQ (reference sequence). The CDR3 contains 15 residues. This CDR3 reads CASSLMGDSSNEQFF. The CDR3 DNA reads TGTGCCAGCAGCTTAATGGGGGATTCTAGCAATGAGCAGTTCTTC. The full variable domain, rest sourced from reference TRBV7-9 and TRBJ2-1, is DTGVSQNPRHKITKRGQNVTFRCDPISEHNRLYWYRQTLGQGPEFLTYFQNEAQLEKSRLLSDRFSAERPKGSFSTLEIQRTEQGDSAMYLCASSLMGDSSNEQFFGPGTRLTVL.

The sample holds many counts of this clonotype. The chain couples TRBV29-1 to TRBJ1-1, with a tentative D call TRBD1 (6 bases). CDR1 SQVTM and CDR2 ANQGSEA come from the germline V gene. Trimming pared 5 bases from V and 4 bases from J, leaving 14 bases between. The CDR3 runs 13 residues. CDR3 nucleotide sequence: TGCAGCGTTAGGGGGGCGGTAGTCACTGAAGCTTTCTTT. Translated: CSVRGAVVTEAFF.

The chain combines TRBV29-1 with TRBJ1-1; TRBD1 is a possible D gene (5 bases). Between the trimmed V and J ends, which lost 7 bases and 1 base, there was a span of 10 bases. This CDR3 is built from 12 residues. Germline CDR1 SQVTM, CDR2 ANQGSEA. This chain's CDR3 is CSAGTGNTEAFF. CDR3 DNA sequence: TGCAGCGCTGGAACAGGGAACACTGAAGCTTTCTTT.

The sample holds many counts of this clonotype. V and J are TRBV2 and TRBJ2-5; D may match TRBD1 or TRBD2 (5 bases each). Germline CDR1 SNHLY, CDR2 FYNNEI. The V end was cut by 3 bases, the J end by 7 bases, with 12 bases between. The CDR3 consists of 13 residues. CDR3 in amino acids: CASSEPSGGTQYF. CDR3 nucleotide sequence: TGTGCCAGCAGTGAGCCTTCTGGGGGGACCCAGTACTTC.

The V call is TRBV27, the J call TRBJ2-2; D not resolved. Per the germline V gene, CDR1 is MNHEY and CDR2 is SMNVEV (reference sequence). The germline V and J ends were trimmed by 2 bases and 5 bases, with 6 bases remaining between them. The CDR3 runs to 13 residues. The CDR3 DNA reads TGTGCCAGCAGTTTAAGAGGTACCGGGGAGCTGTTTTTT. Translating gives CASSLRGTGELFF.

This clonotype was observed many times. This chain connects TRBV12-3 or TRBV12-4 to TRBJ2-7; the D gene could be TRBD1 or TRBD2 (6 bases each). V gave up 4 bases and J gave up 1 base, with 11 bases separating them. The CDR3 consists of 14 residues. CDR3: CASSSGAFSYEQYF. CDR3 coding DNA: TGTGCCAGCAGTTCGGGGGCCTTTTCCTACGAGCAGTACTTC.

The sample holds many counts of this clonotype. The V gene is TRBV12-3 or TRBV12-4, the J gene TRBJ2-1; 10 bases agree with TRBD2. This CDR3 region has 14 residues. The trim removed 5 bases at V and 6 bases at J, leaving 4 bases unmatched. The CDR3: CASSPAGGGNEQFF. The CDR3 DNA follows: TGTGCCAGCAGTCCAGCGGGGGGGGGCAATGAGCAGTTCTTC.

In its sample, this clonotype was seen a few times. CDR3 residues: CASSSAKGNQPQHF. The CDR3 nucleotides are TGTGCCAGCAGCTCTGCCAAGGGCAATCAGCCCCAGCATTTT. This chain links TRBV7-9 with TRBJ1-5; D not certain. The CDR3 contains 14 residues. Germline CDR1 and CDR2: SEHNR and FQNEAQ (reference sequence). The V gene lost 4 bases and the J gene lost 2 bases, with 9 bases spanning the gap.

This clonotype was found a few times. The J gene is TRBJ2-1, the V gene TRBV11-2, with 8 bases aligning to TRBD1. The CDR3 consists of 16 residues. The germline V gene has CDR1 SGHAT and CDR2 FQNNGV. V was clipped by 4 bases and J by 1 base; unmatched bases: 6. Here the CDR3 reads CASSSGQGRSYNEQFF. The CDR3 DNA is TGTGCCAGCAGCTCCGGACAGGGAAGGTCCTACAATGAGCAGTTCTTC.